What follows describes a single TCR beta chain. Clones were read by immunoSEQ multiplex PCR, and TCRdb kept only the in-frame ones, dropping some. This sample has roughly 100,000 clones, with 70% to 85% found just once. The CDR3 covers 15 residues. V dropped 6 bases and J dropped 0; count of bases not matched to a gene: 7. Germline CDR1 and CDR2: KGHSH and LQKENI. The data were taken from a study of radiation and T cells in renal cell carcinoma. Time point described: blood 4 weeks post-SBRT, at nephrectomy. The treatment: 15 Gy SBRT to primary tumor, nephrectomy 4 weeks later. The specimen was blood, collected from a patient whose treatment included radiotherapy and nephrectomy. The genes are TRBV18 and TRBJ1-2, with TRBD1 matching over 7 bases. The TCR originated in a man aged 55 to 70 with renal cell carcinoma. CDR3 sequence: CASSDRDRPNYGYTF. CDR3 DNA: TGTGCCAGCTCTGACAGGGACAGACCTAACTATGGCTACACCTTC.